Below are 32 T cell receptor beta chains sequenced from a single sample in a study of T cell responses to AZD1222 COVID-19 vaccine. Clones were read by immunoSEQ multiplex PCR, and TCRdb kept only the in-frame ones, dropping some. The repertoire includes 90,000 to 110,000 clones, more than 75% of them detected once, and 9.1% sits in the top ten. Sequencing used peripheral blood, obtained on day 0 of AZD1222 vaccination. Every receptor here comes from an adult in good health.

The chain is built from TRBV5-1 and TRBJ2-3; 7 bases are shared with TRBD2. The germline CDR1 and CDR2 sequences are SGHRS and YFSETQ. The CDR3 contains 14 residues. With 4 bases clipped from V and 2 bases from J, the junction kept 4 bases outside the gene matches. The CDR3 loop reads CASSLGLTTDTQYF. Written as DNA, the CDR3 is TGCGCCAGCAGCCTGGGACTAACCACAGATACGCAGTATTTT.

The J gene is TRBJ1-2, the V gene TRBV5-8; D uncertain. This CDR3 is 15 amino acids long. Per the germline V gene, CDR1 is SGHTS and CDR2 is YDEGEE. V was cut by 2 bases and J by 0 bases, with 11 bases left in between. The CDR3 is CASSFWRISNYGYTF. CDR3 DNA sequence: TGTGCCAGCAGCTTTTGGAGGATATCTAACTATGGCTACACCTTC.

This clone was recorded once. This chain connects TRBV7-9 to TRBJ2-1; 7 bases align to TRBD2. The CDR3 contains 14 residues. Looked up from germline, CDR1 is SEHNR and CDR2 is FQNEAQ (reference sequence). The ends lost 2 bases at V and 4 bases at J; junction bases unmatched: 2. CDR3 in amino acids: CASSLREGYNEQFF. CDR3 DNA: TGTGCCAGCAGCTTAAGGGAGGGGTACAATGAGCAGTTCTTC.

This clone appeared once. The chain is built from TRBV28 and TRBJ1-4, with D unresolved. Germline loops: CDR1 MDHEN, CDR2 SYDVKM. CDR3 size: 13 residues. Trimming left V 5 bases short and J 2 bases short, with 6 bases between. The CDR3 loop is CASSATTNEKLFF. In DNA form, the CDR3 reads TGTGCCAGCAGTGCGACTACTAATGAAAAACTGTTTTTT.

The rearrangement uses TRBV27 and TRBJ2-7; the match to TRBD1 covers 8 bases. Germline lookup yields CDR1 MNHEY and CDR2 SMNVEV (reference sequence). V was clipped by 5 bases and J by 3 bases; unmatched bases: 3. This CDR3 is 13 amino acids long. The CDR3 region has the DNA TGTGCCAGCAGTCAAGGACAGGGCTACGAGCAGTACTTC. Translated: CASSQGQGYEQYF.

This sequence joins TRBV18 and TRBJ1-1; no clear D gene. CDR1 and CDR2 from the germline V gene are KGHSH and LQKENI. The CDR3 contains 15 residues. V lost 1 base, J lost 1 base, and 10 bases lay in between. The chain's CDR3 is CASSPLSTPNTEAFF. CDR3 bases: TGTGCCAGCTCACCACTAAGTACTCCGAACACTGAAGCTTTCTTT.

V usage is TRBV24-1 and J usage is TRBJ1-5, with no clear D. Trimming removed 0 bases from V and 5 bases from J, with 19 bases in between. The CDR3 loop spans 18 amino acids. From germline, CDR1 is KGHDR and CDR2 SFDVKD. As DNA, the CDR3 is TGTGCCACCAGTGATTTGCCCAGGTCCCTACCCGATTATCAGCCCCAGCATTTT. Amino acids: CATSDLPRSLPDYQPQHF.

About this clone itself: In the same sample, other DNA sequences code for this CDR3. The chain links TRBV7-9 to TRBJ2-2; tentatively, D is TRBD2 (6 bases). Trimming removed 3 bases at V and 1 base at J, with 6 bases between. The CDR3 has 14 residues. CDR1 SEHNR and CDR2 FQNEAQ come from the germline V gene (reference sequence). CDR3 bases: TGTGCCAGCAGCTTTAGCGGGAACACCGGGGAGCTGTTTTTT. It yields the protein CASSFSGNTGELFF.

V and J are TRBV27 and TRBJ2-2, with 12 nucleotides matching TRBD2. CDR1 MNHEY and CDR2 SMNVEV come from the germline V gene (reference sequence). The CDR3 has 18 amino acids. With V trimmed by 2 bases and J by 0 bases, 4 bases remained unmatched. The CDR3 loop is CASSLRTSGNSNTGELFF. CDR3 DNA sequence: TGTGCCAGCAGTTTAAGGACTAGCGGGAACTCGAACACCGGGGAGCTGTTTTTT.

J is TRBJ1-1 and V is TRBV28; TRBD1 agrees at 8 bases. Germline V gene sequence: CDR1 MDHEN, CDR2 SYDVKM. With V trimmed by 3 bases and J by 10 bases, 7 bases remained unmatched. The CDR3 contains 13 residues. The CDR3 DNA follows: TGTGCCAGCAGTTTGACAGGGGCTGTATCAGCTTTCTTT. Translation: CASSLTGAVSAFF.

The chain couples TRBV18 to TRBJ1-6; no firm D call. The ends were cut back, 6 bases at V and 8 bases at J, with 14 bases in the middle. CDR3 length equals 14 residues. The V gene's germline CDR1 is KGHSH and CDR2 LQKENI. The CDR3 protein is CASSPSGWDSPLHF. DNA of the CDR3: TGTGCCAGCTCCCCGAGTGGGTGGGATTCACCCCTCCACTTT.

J is TRBJ1-3 and V is TRBV6-5; TRBD1 might be the D (6 bases). V shed 6 bases and J shed 8 bases, with 14 bases lying between them. This CDR3 contains 13 residues. The V gene's germline CDR1 is MNHEY and CDR2 SVGAGI. DNA for the CDR3: TGTGCCAGCAGCACAGGGTTCAGGGACACCATATATTTT. It specifies CASSTGFRDTIYF.

The chain couples TRBV24-1 to TRBJ1-5; 9 bases are shared with TRBD1. Germline V gene sequence: CDR1 KGHDR, CDR2 SFDVKD. The V and J ends lost 2 bases and 3 bases, in that order; junction bases with no gene match: 4. This CDR3 has 16 residues. The CDR3 coding sequence is TGTGCCACCAGTGATTCGGACAGGGGTGACAATCAGCCCCAGCATTTT. It specifies CATSDSDRGDNQPQHF.

The chain links TRBV2 to TRBJ2-3; possibly TRBD2 for D (6 bases). V was pared by 8 bases and J by 6 bases, with 24 bases between. The CDR3 is made up of 16 amino acids. CDR1 is SNHLY and CDR2 is FYNNEI in the germline V gene. CDR3 residues: CASGLLATTRSDTQYF. CDR3 nucleotide sequence: TGTGCCAGCGGTCTACTAGCCACCACCCGGTCTGATACGCAGTATTTT.

The chain joins TRBV13 to TRBJ1-2, with D perhaps matching TRBD1 (5 bases). CDR3 size: 11 residues. The V gene lost 5 bases and the J gene lost 6 bases, with 7 bases spanning the gap. The germline CDR1 and CDR2 sequences are PRHDT and FYEKMQ (reference sequence). The chain's CDR3 is CASSLRDGYTF. CDR3 nucleotide sequence: TGTGCCAGCAGCCTCAGGGATGGCTACACCTTC.

This clone has just a few counts. In DNA form, the CDR3 reads TGTGCCAGCAGCCAGAAGGGGGGGTACATTCAGTACTTC. Translating gives CASSQKGGYIQYF. The chain couples TRBV3-1 (or the pseudogene TRBV3-2) to TRBJ2-4, with a weak D call TRBD2 (7 bases). V gave up 3 bases and J gave up 8 bases, with 11 bases separating them. From germline, CDR1 is LGHDT and CDR2 YNNKEL (reference sequence). This CDR3 comprises 13 residues.

The chain joins TRBV10-3 to TRBJ2-2; 12 bases map to TRBD2. This CDR3 region has 18 residues. Germline V CDR1 and CDR2: ENHRY, SYGVKD. V lost 2 bases, J lost 4 bases, and 8 bases stayed unmatched. CDR3 nucleotide sequence: TGTGCCATCAGTGAGCCGCCGGGACTAGCGGGTGGCACCGGGGAGCTGTTTTTT. Its protein product is CAISEPPGLAGGTGELFF.

This sequence joins TRBV2 and TRBJ2-1, with 7 bases matching TRBD1. Germline loops: CDR1 SNHLY, CDR2 FYNNEI. The CDR3 is made up of 12 amino acids. The J segment lost 7 bases and the V segment lost 8 bases, leaving 5 bases of the junction unmatched. The CDR3 sequence is CASVRQGNEQFF. The CDR3 DNA is TGTGCCAGCGTCAGACAGGGAAATGAGCAGTTCTTC.

The rearrangement links TRBV7-9 to TRBJ1-4; TRBD1 matches at 8 bases. V was pared by 6 bases and J by 7 bases, with 4 bases of the junction left unmatched. Germline loops: CDR1 SEHNR, CDR2 FQNEAQ (reference sequence). The length of the CDR3 is 13 residues. The CDR3 sequence is CASRLGQAEKLFF. The CDR3 coding sequence is TGTGCCAGCAGACTGGGACAGGCTGAAAAACTGTTTTTT. Based on the CDR3 plus reference TRBV7-9 and TRBJ1-4, the full variable domain is DTGVSQNPRHKITKRGQNVTFRCDPISEHNRLYWYRQTLGQGPEFLTYFQNEAQLEKSRLLSDRFSAERPKGSFSTLEIQRTEQGDSAMYLCASRLGQAEKLFFGSGTQLSVL.

This clone appeared once. This chain joins TRBV27 and TRBJ2-2, with 13 bases lining up with TRBD2. Germline trimming cut 6 bases from V and 5 bases from J; bases unmatched to any gene: 3. Germline CDR1 is MNHEY and CDR2 is SMNVEV (reference sequence). The CDR3 length is 15 residues. CDR3 nucleotides: TGTGCCAGCAGGACTAGCGGGAGGTTTACCGGGGAGCTGTTTTTT. It yields the protein CASRTSGRFTGELFF.

This chain connects TRBV5-1 to TRBJ2-3, with a tentative D call TRBD2 (5 bases). The germline gives CDR1 SGHRS, CDR2 YFSETQ. V lost 4 bases and J 3 bases, leaving 9 bases between the germline ends. The CDR3 loop spans 13 amino acids. Here the CDR3 reads CASSPAGTDTQYF. DNA for the CDR3: TGCGCCAGCAGCCCCGCGGGTACAGATACGCAGTATTTT.

In DNA, the CDR3 is TGTGCCATCAGGAGGGAGATGGGTGAGCAGTTCTTC. Protein sequence: CAIRREMGEQFF. The chain couples TRBV10-3 to TRBJ2-1, with a possible D match to TRBD2 (5 bases). V was shortened by 6 bases and J by 9 bases, with 12 bases between the two germline ends. This CDR3 spans 12 amino acids. CDR1 is ENHRY and CDR2 is SYGVKD in the germline V gene.

This chain connects TRBV7-9 to TRBJ1-5, with no clear D. Germline V gene lookup returns CDR1 SEHNR and CDR2 FQNEAQ (reference sequence). The CDR3 has 13 residues. The V and J ends lost 1 base and 5 bases respectively, with 6 bases between them. The CDR3 DNA sequence: TGTGCCAGCAGCTTAGTTGGGGATCAGCCCCAGCATTTT. Amino acids: CASSLVGDQPQHF.

This rearrangement joins TRBV4-3 to TRBJ1-5, with a possible D match to TRBD1 (6 bases). With 0 bases removed from V and 3 bases from J, the gap between germline ends came to 12 bases. Germline V gene sequence: CDR1 LGHNA, CDR2 YSLEER. The CDR3 is made up of 16 amino acids. The CDR3 nucleotides read TGCGCCAGCAGCCAAGATGGGGGGGCGGCCAATCAGCCCCAGCATTTT. Amino acids: CASSQDGGAANQPQHF.

V and J are TRBV6-5 and TRBJ2-7, with D possibly called TRBD1 or TRBD2 (5 bases each). The CDR3 sequence is 14 residues long. Germline CDR1 reads MNHEY; CDR2 reads SVGAGI. Trimming took off 6 bases at V and 7 bases at J, with 19 bases between the two ends. The CDR3 spells CASSPTGTAWEQYF. The CDR3 DNA sequence: TGTGCCAGCAGCCCCACCGGGACGGCTTGGGAGCAGTACTTC.

This clone was observed a handful of times. The chain uses TRBV28 and TRBJ1-2; TRBD1 is a possible D gene (6 bases). The CDR3 is 14 residues long. V lost 2 bases to trimming and J lost 6 bases, with 13 bases between them. The germline V gene encodes CDR1 MDHEN and CDR2 SYDVKM. For the CDR3, the DNA is TGTGCCAGCAGTTTAACGCCCAGACAGGATGGCTACACCTTC. Protein product: CASSLTPRQDGYTF.

The chain links TRBV27 to TRBJ1-6, with 12 bases matching TRBD1. The length of the CDR3 is 18 residues. Germline V CDR1 and CDR2: MNHEY, SMNVEV (reference sequence). J lost 6 bases, V lost 6 bases, and 12 bases had no gene match. Here the CDR3 reads CASRGTGGSLDRNSPLHF. The CDR3 DNA reads TGTGCCAGCAGGGGGACAGGGGGCTCCCTAGATCGTAATTCACCCCTCCACTTT.

V gene TRBV19 combines with J gene TRBJ1-3, with D uncertain. The CDR3 is 12 amino acids. Germline V lookup: CDR1 LNHDA, CDR2 SQIVND (reference sequence). Trimming left V 5 bases short and J 4 bases short, with 6 bases between. CDR3 amino acids: CASSYIGNTIYF. The CDR3 DNA sequence: TGTGCCAGTAGTTACATCGGAAACACCATATATTTT.

J is TRBJ2-7 and V is TRBV28; a weak D match, TRBD1 (6 bases). This CDR3 is 12 amino acids long. V was shortened by 5 bases and J by 2 bases, with 7 bases between the two germline ends. Germline V CDR1 and CDR2: MDHEN, SYDVKM. Here the CDR3 reads CASSGGTYEQYF. The CDR3 DNA sequence: TGTGCCAGCAGTGGGGGCACCTACGAGCAGTACTTC. The complete variable domain, with remaining parts taken from reference TRBV28 and TRBJ2-7, reads DVKVTQSSRYLVKRTGEKVFLECVQDMDHENMFWYRQDPGLGLRLIYFSYDVKMKEKGDIPEGYSVSREKKERFSLILESASTNQTSMYLCASSGGTYEQYFGPGTRLTVT.

This chain links TRBV18 with TRBJ2-7; possible D gene TRBD2, 5 bases. This CDR3 spans 12 amino acids. V was pared by 4 bases and J by 3 bases, with 7 bases between. Per the germline V gene, CDR1 is KGHSH and CDR2 is LQKENI. The CDR3 coding sequence is TGTGCCAGCTCACGCGAGGGCTACGAGCAGTACTTC. Its protein product is CASSREGYEQYF.

The genes are TRBV28 and TRBJ2-5; D ambiguous. CDR1 and CDR2 from the germline V gene are MDHEN and SYDVKM. The CDR3 is 15 amino acids. V gave up 5 bases and J gave up 2 bases, with 15 bases separating them. CDR3 residues: CASSPRSVLQETQYF. CDR3 nucleotides: TGTGCCAGCAGTCCGAGGTCAGTTCTACAAGAGACCCAGTACTTC. Combining the CDR3 with reference TRBV28 and TRBJ2-5 gives the whole variable domain DVKVTQSSRYLVKRTGEKVFLECVQDMDHENMFWYRQDPGLGLRLIYFSYDVKMKEKGDIPEGYSVSREKKERFSLILESASTNQTSMYLCASSPRSVLQETQYFGPGTRLLVL.

The rearrangement links TRBV5-8 to TRBJ1-3, with no clear D. V lost 1 base to trimming and J lost 1 base, with 6 bases between them. Germline V lookup: CDR1 SGHTS, CDR2 YDEGEE. The CDR3 is 14 residues long. The CDR3 DNA is TGTGCCAGCAGCTTGCATCAGTCTGGAAACACCATATATTTT. Protein product: CASSLHQSGNTIYF.